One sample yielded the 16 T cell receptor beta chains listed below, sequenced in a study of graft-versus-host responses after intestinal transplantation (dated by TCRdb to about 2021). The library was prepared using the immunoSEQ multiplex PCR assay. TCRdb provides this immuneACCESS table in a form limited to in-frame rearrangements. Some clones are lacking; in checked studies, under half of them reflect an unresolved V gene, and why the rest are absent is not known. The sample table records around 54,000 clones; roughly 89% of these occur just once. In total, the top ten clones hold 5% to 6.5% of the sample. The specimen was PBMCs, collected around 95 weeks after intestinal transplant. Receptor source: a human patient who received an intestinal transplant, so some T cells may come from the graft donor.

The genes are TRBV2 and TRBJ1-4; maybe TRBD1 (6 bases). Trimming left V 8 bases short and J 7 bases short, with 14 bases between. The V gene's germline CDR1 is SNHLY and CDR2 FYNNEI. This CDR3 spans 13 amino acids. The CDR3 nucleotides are TGTGCCAGCGCCGTAGGGGGGAGTGAAAAACTGTTTTTT. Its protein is CASAVGGSEKLFF.

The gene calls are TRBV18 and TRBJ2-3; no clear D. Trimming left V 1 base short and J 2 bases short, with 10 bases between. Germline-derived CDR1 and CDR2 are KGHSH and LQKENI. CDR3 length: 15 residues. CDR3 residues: CASSPQRPDTDTQYF. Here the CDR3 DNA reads TGTGCCAGCTCACCACAGAGGCCAGACACAGATACGCAGTATTTT.

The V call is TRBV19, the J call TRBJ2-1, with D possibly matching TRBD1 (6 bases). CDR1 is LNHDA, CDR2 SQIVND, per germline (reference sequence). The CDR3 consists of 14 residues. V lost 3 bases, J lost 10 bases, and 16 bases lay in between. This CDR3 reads CASSISQGLREQFF. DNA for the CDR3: TGTGCCAGTAGTATTAGCCAGGGGTTACGGGAGCAGTTCTTC.

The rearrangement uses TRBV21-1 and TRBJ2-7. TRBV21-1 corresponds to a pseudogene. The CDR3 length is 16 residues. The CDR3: CASSKKMSTRPYEQYF. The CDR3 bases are TGTGCCAGCAGCAAAAAGATGAGCACCCGACCGTACGAGCAGTACTTC.

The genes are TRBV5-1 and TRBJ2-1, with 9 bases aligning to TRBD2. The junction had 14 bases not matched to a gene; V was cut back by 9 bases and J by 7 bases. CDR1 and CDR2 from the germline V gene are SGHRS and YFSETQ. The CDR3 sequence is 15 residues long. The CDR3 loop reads CATSPAGGVLNEQFF. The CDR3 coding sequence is TGCGCCACTTCTCCAGCGGGGGGAGTTCTGAATGAGCAGTTCTTC. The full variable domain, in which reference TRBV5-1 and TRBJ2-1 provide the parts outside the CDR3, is KAGVTQTPRYLIKTRGQQVTLSCSPISGHRSVSWYQQTPGQGLQFLFEYFSETQRNKGNFPGRFSGRQFSNSRSEMNVSTLELGDSALYLCATSPAGGVLNEQFFGPGTRLTVL.

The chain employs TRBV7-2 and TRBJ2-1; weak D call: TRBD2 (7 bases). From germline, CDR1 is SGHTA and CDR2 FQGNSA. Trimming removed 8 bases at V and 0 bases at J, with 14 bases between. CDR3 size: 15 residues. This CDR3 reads CASGGAQSSYNEQFF. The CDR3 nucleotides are TGTGCCAGCGGGGGGGCTCAGAGCTCCTACAATGAGCAGTTCTTC.

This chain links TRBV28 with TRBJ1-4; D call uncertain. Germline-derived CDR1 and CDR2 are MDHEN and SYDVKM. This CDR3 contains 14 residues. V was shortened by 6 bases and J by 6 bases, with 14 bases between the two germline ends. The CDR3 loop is CASSIPYRDEKLFF. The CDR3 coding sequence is TGTGCCAGCAGCATCCCATATCGGGATGAAAAACTGTTTTTT.

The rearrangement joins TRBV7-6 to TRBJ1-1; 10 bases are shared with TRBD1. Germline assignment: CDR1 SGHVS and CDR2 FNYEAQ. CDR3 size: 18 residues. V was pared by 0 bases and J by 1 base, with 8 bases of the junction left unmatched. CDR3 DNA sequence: TGTGCCAGCAGCTTAGCTTTTGGACAGGGGGGTCGGAACACTGAAGCTTTCTTT. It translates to CASSLAFGQGGRNTEAFF.

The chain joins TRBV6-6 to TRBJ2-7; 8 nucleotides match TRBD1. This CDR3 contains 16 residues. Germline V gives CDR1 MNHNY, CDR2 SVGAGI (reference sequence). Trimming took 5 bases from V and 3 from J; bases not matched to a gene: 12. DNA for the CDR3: TGTGCCAGCAGTAACAAGGACAGGGCGTATATCTACGAGCAGTACTTC. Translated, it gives CASSNKDRAYIYEQYF.

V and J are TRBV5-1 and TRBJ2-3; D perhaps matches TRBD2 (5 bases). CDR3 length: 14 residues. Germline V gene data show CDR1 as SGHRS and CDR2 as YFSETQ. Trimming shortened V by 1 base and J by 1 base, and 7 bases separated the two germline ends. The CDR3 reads CASSLNGGTDTQYF. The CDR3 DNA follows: TGCGCCAGCAGCTTGAACGGGGGCACAGATACGCAGTATTTT.

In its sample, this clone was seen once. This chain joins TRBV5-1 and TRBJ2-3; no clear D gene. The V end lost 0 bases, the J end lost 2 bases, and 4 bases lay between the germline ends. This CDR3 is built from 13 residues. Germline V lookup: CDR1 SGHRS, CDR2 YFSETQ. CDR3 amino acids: CASSLGPTDTQYF. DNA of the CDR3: TGCGCCAGCAGCTTGGGCCCCACAGATACGCAGTATTTT.

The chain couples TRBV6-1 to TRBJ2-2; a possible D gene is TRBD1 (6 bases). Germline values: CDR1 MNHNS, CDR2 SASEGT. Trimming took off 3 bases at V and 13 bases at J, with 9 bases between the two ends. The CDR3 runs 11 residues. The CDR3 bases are TGTGCCAGCAGTGAGACAGGTTGGCTGTTTTTT. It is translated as CASSETGWLFF.

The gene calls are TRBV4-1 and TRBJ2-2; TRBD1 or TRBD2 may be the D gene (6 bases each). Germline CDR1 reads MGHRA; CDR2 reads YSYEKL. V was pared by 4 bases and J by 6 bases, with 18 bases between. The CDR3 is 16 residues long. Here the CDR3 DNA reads TGCGCCAGCAGCCGGACCACAGGGAGGTTAGCCGGGGAGCTGTTTTTT. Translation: CASSRTTGRLAGELFF.

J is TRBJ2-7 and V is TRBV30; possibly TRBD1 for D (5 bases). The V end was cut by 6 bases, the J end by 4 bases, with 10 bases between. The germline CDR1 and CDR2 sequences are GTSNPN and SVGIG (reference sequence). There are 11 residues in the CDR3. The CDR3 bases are TGTGCCTGCAGGGAAGTGTACGAGCAGTACTTC. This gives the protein CACREVYEQYF. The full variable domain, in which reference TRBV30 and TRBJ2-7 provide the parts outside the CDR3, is SQTIHQWPATLVQPVGSPLSLECTVEGTSNPNLYWYRQAAGRGLQLLFYSVGIGQISSEVPQNLSASRPQDRQFILSSKKLLLSDSGFYLCACREVYEQYFGPGTRLTVT.

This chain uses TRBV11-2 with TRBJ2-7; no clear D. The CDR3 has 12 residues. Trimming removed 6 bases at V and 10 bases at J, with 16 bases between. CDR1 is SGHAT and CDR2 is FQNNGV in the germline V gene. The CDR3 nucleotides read TGTGCCAGCAGGCCGGGTCCTTATAAACAGTACTTC. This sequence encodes CASRPGPYKQYF.

CDR3 sequence (DNA): TGCGCCAGCGCCTTGGCAGGGTCAAATGAGCAGTTCTTC. Translating gives CASALAGSNEQFF. V gene TRBV5-1 combines with J gene TRBJ2-1, with D maybe TRBD1 (5 bases). V gave up 7 bases and J gave up 7 bases, with 15 bases separating them. The CDR3 has 13 residues. Per germline, CDR1 SGHRS and CDR2 YFSETQ.